Below are 20 T cell receptor beta chains sequenced from a single sample in a study of CD8 T cells in ankylosing spondylitis (TCRdb year 2017). The library was produced with 5' RACE. Sequencing took place on an Illumina HiSeq 2500. Through fastp at Q25 and MiXCR, TCRdb rebuilt clones from the public reads, retaining in-frame beta chains. Rows matching on CDR3 protein sequence are summarized as one entry with the most common DNA and genes. The sample table contains some 90,000 distinct CDR3 sequences; only one count was recorded for 27% of them. The ten biggest clones cover 55% to 75% of the sample. Sample: blood, either unsorted or a sorted T cell fraction (not recorded which). The receptors were gathered from a male donor with ankylosing spondylitis or in good health (not recorded which).

With regard to this clonotype: One end of the junction fails to match germline, which may point to a read error. The chain has TRBV7-7 and TRBJ2-3, with D possibly matching TRBD2 (5 bases). Germline V gene lookup returns CDR1 SSHAT and CDR2 FNYEAQ (reference sequence). The CDR3 consists of 14 residues. As DNA, the CDR3 is TGTGCTAGCAGCCGGATTGGACTCATAGATACGCAGTATTTT. Protein: CASSRIGLIDTQYF.

This chain connects TRBV5-1 to TRBJ2-3; D is unresolved. Germline values: CDR1 SGHRS, CDR2 YFSETQ. Trimming shortened V by 5 bases and J by 5 bases, and 9 bases separated the two germline ends. The CDR3 consists of 12 residues. The CDR3 is CASSSDGDTQYF. CDR3 nucleotides: TGCGCCAGCAGTTCGGACGGAGATACGCAGTATTTT.

This clonotype appeared many times. The V gene is TRBV12-3 or TRBV12-4, the J gene TRBJ1-1; weak D call: TRBD1 (5 bases). The CDR3 sequence is 13 residues long. Trimming cost V 5 bases and J 5 bases, with 12 bases left between them. Here the CDR3 DNA reads TGTGCCAGCAGTCGGGGCGGGGATACTGAAGCTTTCTTT. Encoded protein: CASSRGGDTEAFF.

This chain joins TRBV7-9 and TRBJ1-3, with 9 bases fitting TRBD1. V dropped 5 bases and J dropped 2; count of bases not matched to a gene: 4. The CDR3 length is 15 residues. The germline V gene has CDR1 SEHNR and CDR2 FQNEAQ (reference sequence). CDR3 protein: CASSQQGAAGNTIYF. CDR3 coding DNA: TGTGCCAGCAGCCAACAGGGGGCAGCTGGAAACACCATATATTTT.

The genes are TRBV5-1 and TRBJ2-7; tentative D call: TRBD2 (5 bases). CDR3 size: 13 residues. Per the germline V gene, CDR1 is SGHRS and CDR2 is YFSETQ. The V gene lost 5 bases and the J gene lost 2 bases, with 11 bases spanning the gap. The DNA for the CDR3 is TGCGCCAGCAGTCCCACTAGGCCCTACGAGCAGTACTTC. Amino acid sequence: CASSPTRPYEQYF.

This clonotype occurred many times. The V gene is TRBV5-6, the J gene TRBJ2-1; the match to TRBD1 covers 7 bases. CDR1 and CDR2 (germline): SGHDT, YYEEEE. This CDR3 region has 14 residues. V was clipped by 5 bases and J by 1 base; unmatched bases: 3. The CDR3 DNA reads as TGTGCCAGCAGATACAGGGGATCCTACAATGAGCAGTTCTTC. It is translated as CASRYRGSYNEQFF.

V usage is TRBV19 and J usage is TRBJ1-1; D uncertain. CDR1 is LNHDA, CDR2 SQIVND, per germline (reference sequence). The CDR3 has 12 amino acids. Trimming removed 8 bases at V and 7 bases at J, with 14 bases between. CDR3 sequence reads: CASREEAGEAFF. CDR3 coding DNA: TGTGCCAGTCGAGAAGAGGCCGGTGAAGCTTTCTTT.

This clonotype was counted between two and nine times. The chain uses TRBV5-5 and TRBJ1-1; D call uncertain. Germline V gene lookup returns CDR1 SGHKS and CDR2 YYEKEE (reference sequence). The CDR3 contains 13 residues. V was clipped by 4 bases and J by 7 bases, with 14 bases between them. As DNA, the CDR3 is TGTGCCAGCAGCCGAGGACCCGTTTTTGAAGCTTTCTTT. Amino acid sequence: CASSRGPVFEAFF.

This clonotype was found many times. The chain has TRBV12-3 or TRBV12-4 and TRBJ2-5; 11 bases map to TRBD2. The V gene end was trimmed by 3 bases and the J gene end by 4 bases; junction bases not matched to a gene: 22. The CDR3 runs 21 residues. The CDR3 DNA reads as TGTGCCAGCAGTTTTAACCCTCGGTTCCTAGCGGGGGGACCTGAGCGAGAGACCCAGTACTTC. Translating gives CASSFNPRFLAGGPERETQYF.

The chain combines TRBV6-5 with TRBJ1-2; unclear D gene. Germline V gives CDR1 MNHEY, CDR2 SVGAGI. V lost 2 bases and J 6 bases, leaving 19 bases between the germline ends. The CDR3 spans 16 residues. CDR3 DNA: TGTGCCAGCAGTTACCGTTATGAGCCCCCAGGAAATGGCTACACCTTC. Protein: CASSYRYEPPGNGYTF.

This clonotype appeared a few times. The chain has TRBV27 and TRBJ2-1; D remains unclear. Germline V gene data show CDR1 as MNHEY and CDR2 as SMNVEV (reference sequence). Trimming cost V 3 bases and J 6 bases, with 6 bases left between them. The CDR3 length is 12 residues. The CDR3 region is CASSLAGNEQFF. The CDR3 DNA reads as TGTGCCAGCAGTTTGGCCGGCAATGAGCAGTTCTTC.

The V and J genes are TRBV7-9 and TRBJ2-5; 8 nucleotides line up with TRBD1. The trim removed 5 bases at V and 5 bases at J, leaving 7 bases unmatched. Germline values: CDR1 SEHNR, CDR2 FQNEAQ (reference sequence). The CDR3 is 14 amino acids. The CDR3 sequence: CASSATGAEETQYF. The CDR3 nucleotides are TGTGCCAGCAGCGCGACAGGGGCCGAGGAGACCCAGTACTTC.

The rearrangement uses TRBV5-1 and TRBJ2-3, with 10 bases identical to TRBD1. V was clipped by 4 bases and J by 1 base; unmatched bases: 6. Germline V gene data show CDR1 as SGHRS and CDR2 as YFSETQ. CDR3 length: 16 residues. This CDR3 reads CASSPGTGVGTDTQYF. The CDR3 bases are TGCGCCAGCAGCCCCGGGACAGGGGTGGGCACAGATACGCAGTATTTT. Complete variable domain (other parts from reference TRBV5-1 and TRBJ2-3): KAGVTQTPRYLIKTRGQQVTLSCSPISGHRSVSWYQQTPGQGLQFLFEYFSETQRNKGNFPGRFSGRQFSNSRSEMNVSTLELGDSALYLCASSPGTGVGTDTQYFGPGTRLTVL.

The gene calls are TRBV10-3 and TRBJ1-5, with D maybe TRBD1 (5 bases). The CDR3 sequence is 18 residues long. Germline V CDR1 and CDR2: ENHRY, SYGVKD. The V end was cut by 5 bases, the J end by 2 bases, with 22 bases between. The CDR3 DNA reads TGTGCCATCAGTCAGACAGTCCTATTTCCCGGGGGCAATCAGCCCCAGCATTTT. It codes for CAISQTVLFPGGNQPQHF.

In this sample, this clonotype turned up a few times. V and J are TRBV12-3 or TRBV12-4 and TRBJ1-2; D gene uncertain. V was shortened by 3 bases and J by 5 bases, with 7 bases between the two germline ends. CDR3 length equals 12 residues. The CDR3 coding sequence is TGTGCCAGCAGTTTCCAGGATTATGGCTACACCTTC. Translation: CASSFQDYGYTF.

The chain is built from TRBV7-3 and TRBJ2-3; D remains unclear. Germline-derived CDR1 and CDR2 are SGHTA and FQGTGA. V lost 2 bases and J 3 bases, leaving 12 bases between the germline ends. This CDR3 comprises 15 residues. The CDR3 bases are TGTGCCAGCAGCTTAGGGAACTGGCTAACAGATACGCAGTATTTT. This encodes CASSLGNWLTDTQYF.

This clonotype was observed at least ten times. This sequence joins TRBV20-1 and TRBJ2-1; D is undetermined. The CDR3 length is 16 residues. V was cut by 0 bases and J by 5 bases, with 17 bases left in between. Germline CDR1 reads DFQATT; CDR2 reads SNEGSKA (reference sequence). DNA of the CDR3: TGCAGTGCTAGAGATTCCGTCGGTCACCCCAACAATGAGCAGTTCTTC. Encoded protein: CSARDSVGHPNNEQFF.

The chain joins TRBV15 to TRBJ2-4; 7 bases align to TRBD1. Germline loops: CDR1 LNHNV, CDR2 YYDKDF (reference sequence). With 6 bases clipped from V and 0 bases from J, the junction kept 11 bases outside the gene matches. CDR3 length equals 17 residues. The CDR3 loop is CATSTTTGLLAKNIQYF. In nucleotides, the CDR3 is TGTGCCACCAGTACCACGACAGGGTTGCTAGCCAAAAACATTCAGTACTTC.

A few counts support this clonotype. The V and J genes are TRBV27 and TRBJ1-4; TRBD1 might be the D (5 bases). V lost 6 bases and J 6 bases, leaving 14 bases between the germline ends. The CDR3 is 14 residues long. Germline CDR1 reads MNHEY; CDR2 reads SMNVEV (reference sequence). The CDR3 DNA reads as TGTGCCAGCAGCCGAGGGGTAGGGGATGAAAAACTGTTTTTT. Translated: CASSRGVGDEKLFF.

This clonotype was counted at least ten times. J is TRBJ2-7 and V is TRBV5-1, with 7 bases matching TRBD2. This CDR3 contains 15 residues. The trim removed 5 bases at V and 6 bases at J, leaving 14 bases unmatched. Germline values: CDR1 SGHRS, CDR2 YFSETQ. CDR3 sequence reads: CASRETGTTSSEQYF. CDR3 nucleotides: TGCGCCAGCAGGGAAACCGGGACTACTTCGTCCGAGCAGTACTTC.